The rows below give T cell receptor beta chains drawn from one sample of a study of T cells in Graves' hyperthyroidism and ophthalmopathy. TCRdb re-called the multiplex PCR reads through MiXCR, storing one row per CDR3 protein. The data show under 600,000 distinct CDR3 sequences, roughly a sixth seen once. The sample taken for sequencing was blood. These receptors came from a middle-aged woman with Graves' ophthalmopathy. The CDR3 runs from the conserved cysteine through the conserved F or W. D genes are given only for firm matches. Where a row states a size, it is once, few, many or the class of an expanded clone; other rows omit it.

V gene,clone size,J gene,D gene,CDR3 DNA,CDR3 protein
TRBV30,many,TRBJ2-1,.,TGTGCCTGGAGTGGGGGTAATGAGCAGTTCTTC,CAWSGGNEQFF
TRBV4-1,.,TRBJ1-5,TRBD1,TGCGCCAGCAGCCAAGATGGTGGGGAGACAGGGGTCAGAAAATTCAATCAGCCCCAGCATTTT,CASSQDGGETGVRKFNQPQHF
TRBV6-1,.,TRBJ2-2,.,TGTGCCAGCATCTTACAGTTCACTGGGGAGCTGTTTTTT,CASILQFTGELFF
TRBV3-1,many,TRBJ2-1,.,TGTGCCAGCAGCCAAGGTCTGGGGCGCGGCTTTTCAGGTGAGCAGTTCTTC,CASSQGLGRGFSGEQFF
TRBV11-2,few,TRBJ1-1,.,TGTGCCAGCAGCTTAGTCCGTGAAGCTTTCTTT,CASSLVREAFF
TRBV30,.,TRBJ1-2,.,TGTGCCTGGAGTGTAGAGGGGATGTATGGCTACACCTTC,CAWSVEGMYGYTF
TRBV9,few,TRBJ2-1,.,TGTGCCAGCAGCCGTGGCATTCTCGTGGATGAGCAGTTCTTC,CASSRGILVDEQFF
TRBV12-3/TRBV12-4,many,TRBJ2-7,TRBD2,TGTGCCAGCAGTTTTCTGGGACTAGAAGCCTACGAGCAGTACTTC,CASSFLGLEAYEQYF
TRBV28,.,TRBJ2-7,.,TGTGCCAGCAGTAGTCGGGTTGAAACCTACGAGCAGTACTTC,CASSSRVETYEQYF
TRBV10-3,many,TRBJ2-5,.,TGTGCCATCAGTGAGAGGGGCTTCCAAGAGACCCAGTACTTC,CAISERGFQETQYF
TRBV5-1,many,TRBJ2-3,TRBD2,TGCGCCAGCAGCTCGGGGGGGTACACAGATACGCAGTATTTT,CASSSGGYTDTQYF
TRBV14,few,TRBJ2-2,.,TGTGCCAGCAGCCAAGAACGGGGGCTGAACACCGGGGAGCTGTTTTTT,CASSQERGLNTGELFF
TRBV7-2,few,TRBJ2-3,.,TGTGCCAGCAGCTACCAATTAGGCACAGATACGCAGTATTTT,CASSYQLGTDTQYF
TRBV20-1,few,TRBJ2-1,.,TGCAGTGCTAGAGATCTTGTAGGGGGGGACCACAATGAGCAGTTCTTC,CSARDLVGGDHNEQFF
TRBV30,many,TRBJ1-3,TRBD1,TGTGCCTGGGACAGGGGCTCTGGAAACACCATATATTTT,CAWDRGSGNTIYF
TRBV12-5,.,TRBJ2-3,TRBD1,TGTGCTAGTAGGGACAGGGGGTTCACAGATACGCAGTATTTT,CASRDRGFTDTQYF
TRBV20-1,few,TRBJ1-2,.,TGCAGTGCTGCCCCAACGGGACTGCGTCACTATGGCTACACCTTC,CSAAPTGLRHYGYTF
TRBV5-1,.,TRBJ1-6,.,TGCGCCAGCAGCCAGGACGGAAGCTCCTATAATTCACCCCTCCACTTT,CASSQDGSSYNSPLHF
TRBV7-9,few,TRBJ1-4,.,TGTGCCAGCAGCTCCCCTTTGCCGGGTGGGGAAAAACTGTTTTTT,CASSSPLPGGEKLFF
TRBV4-1,few,TRBJ2-4,TRBD1,TGCGCCAGCAGCCAAGAATCGACAGGGGGTTTATCAAACATTCAGTACTTC,CASSQESTGGLSNIQYF
TRBV29-1,.,TRBJ1-3,.,TGCAGCGTTGAAGAGGTGGCAGGTGGAAACACCATATATTTT,CSVEEVAGGNTIYF
TRBV28,.,TRBJ2-7,TRBD1,TGTGCCAGCTCGTCCCGGGACAGGGGGGACGAGCAGTACTTC,CASSSRDRGDEQYF
TRBV20-1,.,TRBJ2-3,.,TGCAGTGCTCGATCTCCCATCGGTGGGACTAGCACAGATACGCAGTATTTT,CSARSPIGGTSTDTQYF
TRBV20-1,.,TRBJ1-1,TRBD1,TGCAGTGGCAGACAGGGCAACACTGAAGCTTTCTTT,CSGRQGNTEAFF
TRBV14,many,TRBJ2-1,TRBD2,TGTGCCAGCAGCCGTACAGGACTAGCGGGGGCCCAGGGTGAGCAGTTCTTC,CASSRTGLAGAQGEQFF
TRBV12-3/TRBV12-4,.,TRBJ1-5,TRBD1,TGTGCCAGCAGTGAGGGACAGGGGGGGAATCAGCCCCAGCATTTT,CASSEGQGGNQPQHF
TRBV30,few,TRBJ1-1,TRBD1,TGTGCCTGGAGTCACCCGGGGACAGGGAGCACTGAAGCTTTCTTT,CAWSHPGTGSTEAFF
TRBV29-1,many,TRBJ2-3,.,TGCAGCGTTTCTTCAGGGACCACAGATACGCAGTATTTT,CSVSSGTTDTQYF
TRBV6-5,.,TRBJ2-1,TRBD2,TGTGCCAGCAGTTACCTACTTAGCGGGGGGGCAAGTGAGCAGTTCTTC,CASSYLLSGGASEQFF
TRBV20-1,few,TRBJ2-5,TRBD1,TGCAGTGCTAGAGCCAGGGGGCTTTATTGGACCCAGTACTTC,CSARARGLYWTQYF
TRBV9,.,TRBJ1-4,.,TGTGCCAGCAGCGTAGGAACAGCAACTAATGAAAAACTGTTTTTT,CASSVGTATNEKLFF
TRBV7-2,.,TRBJ1-1,.,TGTGCCAGCAGCTTAAGGGGCCAAGAAGCTTTCTTT,CASSLRGQEAFF
TRBV20-1,many,TRBJ2-1,.,TGCAGTGCTGGGCTATCGAGCGGCAATGAGCAGTTCTTC,CSAGLSSGNEQFF
TRBV11-2,many,TRBJ2-7,TRBD1,TGTGCCAGCAGCCCCCTCGCCGGGACAGTTTACGAGCAGTACTTC,CASSPLAGTVYEQYF
TRBV20-1,.,TRBJ2-1,TRBD2,TGCAGTGCTAGACCAGGGACTAGCGGGAGGGCCTCTCCCTATAATGAGCAGTTCTTC,CSARPGTSGRASPYNEQFF
TRBV29-1,many,TRBJ1-1,.,TGCAGCGGTTCGGGAGACGGTCTGGTTGAAGCTTTCTTT,CSGSGDGLVEAFF
TRBV19,.,TRBJ1-1,.,TGTGCCAGTAGTATTGTCGGACAGAAGAACACTGAAGCTTTCTTT,CASSIVGQKNTEAFF
TRBV20-1,many,TRBJ2-3,TRBD2,TGCAGTGCTAGAAATGGGCGGGGGACGGTAGGGACGCAGTATTTT,CSARNGRGTVGTQYF
TRBV12-3/TRBV12-4,many,TRBJ1-1,TRBD1,TGTGCCAGCAGTTCAGGGGGCGGTAACACTGAAGCTTTCTTT,CASSSGGGNTEAFF
TRBV7-9,many,TRBJ2-7,.,TGTGCCAGCAGCTCCAGGGTCGAGGGCGAGCAGTACTTC,CASSSRVEGEQYF
TRBV12-3/TRBV12-4,few,TRBJ1-6,.,TGTGCCAGCAGTCCAGATTCCCGTAGCCCGTCACCCCTCCACTTT,CASSPDSRSPSPLHF
TRBV20-1,.,TRBJ2-1,TRBD2,TGCAGTGCTAGACGGTCAGGGAGGGCCAATGAGCAGTTCTTC,CSARRSGRANEQFF
TRBV19,.,TRBJ1-4,TRBD1,TGTGCCAGTACCAGAAGGGGGGGCAGACAGGGGGCTAATGAAAAACTGTTTTTT,CASTRRGGRQGANEKLFF
TRBV28,many,TRBJ2-5,TRBD2,TGTGCCAGCGCCCCGGTGACTAGCGGGAGTGGGCAAGAGACCCAGTACTTC,CASAPVTSGSGQETQYF
TRBV11-2,many,TRBJ1-1,TRBD1,TGTGCCAGCAGCTCCGGGACAGGATTGAACACTGAAGCTTTCTTT,CASSSGTGLNTEAFF
TRBV19,few,TRBJ1-5,.,TGTGCCAGTAGTATACAACAGGGAAGGGCTCAGCCCCAGCATTTT,CASSIQQGRAQPQHF
TRBV7-9,.,TRBJ2-1,.,TGTGCCAGCAGCTTATCATACCACAGGGCCAATGAGCAGTTCTTC,CASSLSYHRANEQFF
TRBV5-5,few,TRBJ1-2,.,TGTGCCAGCAGCTTGGCAGACAGCTATGGCTACACCTTC,CASSLADSYGYTF
TRBV7-6,few,TRBJ2-1,.,TGTGCCAGCAGCGTCTCCTCTTCTGAGCAGTTCTTC,CASSVSSSEQFF
TRBV2,few,TRBJ2-4,TRBD2,TGTGCCAGCAGAGGTGGTGTAGCTAGCGGGGGTAAAAACATTCAGTACTTC,CASRGGVASGGKNIQYF
TRBV4-1,.,TRBJ1-1,.,TGCGCCAGCAGCCAAGATGCAGGGAGATTCACTGAAGCTTTCTTT,CASSQDAGRFTEAFF
TRBV7-2,few,TRBJ2-1,.,TGTGCCAGCAGCCCCCGTTCAAACAATGAGCAGTTCTTC,CASSPRSNNEQFF
TRBV2,many,TRBJ2-7,TRBD1,TGTGCCAGCAGCCCGGGACAGGGATGGTACGAGCAGTACTTC,CASSPGQGWYEQYF
TRBV7-8,many,TRBJ2-7,.,TGTGCCAGCAGCTTAGAGGCCATCTACGAGCAGTACTTC,CASSLEAIYEQYF